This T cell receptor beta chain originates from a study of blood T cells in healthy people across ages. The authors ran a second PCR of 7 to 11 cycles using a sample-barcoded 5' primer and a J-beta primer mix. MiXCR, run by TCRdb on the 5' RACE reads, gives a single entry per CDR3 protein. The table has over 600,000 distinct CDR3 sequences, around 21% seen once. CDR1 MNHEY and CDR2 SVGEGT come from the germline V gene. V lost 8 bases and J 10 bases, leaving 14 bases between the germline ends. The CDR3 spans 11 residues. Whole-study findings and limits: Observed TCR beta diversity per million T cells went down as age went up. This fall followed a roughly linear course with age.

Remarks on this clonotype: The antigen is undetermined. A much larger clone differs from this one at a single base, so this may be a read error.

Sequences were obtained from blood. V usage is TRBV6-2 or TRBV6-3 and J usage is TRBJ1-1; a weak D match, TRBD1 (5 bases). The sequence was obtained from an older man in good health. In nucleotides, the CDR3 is TGTGCCAGCGGACAAGGGACCGGAGCTTTCTTT. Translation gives CASGQGTGAFF.